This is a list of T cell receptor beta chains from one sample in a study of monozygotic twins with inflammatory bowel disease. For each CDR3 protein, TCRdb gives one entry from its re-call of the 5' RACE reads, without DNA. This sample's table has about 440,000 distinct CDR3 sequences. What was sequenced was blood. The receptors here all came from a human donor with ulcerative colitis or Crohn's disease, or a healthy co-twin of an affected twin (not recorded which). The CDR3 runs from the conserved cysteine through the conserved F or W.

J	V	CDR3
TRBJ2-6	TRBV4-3	CASSQERSTPLSGANVLTF
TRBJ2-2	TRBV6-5	CASSYSTSGTGELFF
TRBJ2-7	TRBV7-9	CASSLGLGGVSYEQYF
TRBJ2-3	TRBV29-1	CSVSTSGIRTDTQYF
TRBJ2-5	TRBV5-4	CASSFGVGTQYF
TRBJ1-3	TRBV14	CASSQLRDSGNTIYF
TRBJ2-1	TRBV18	CASSPKGDLNEQFF
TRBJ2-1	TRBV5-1	CASSLVGQGADEQFF
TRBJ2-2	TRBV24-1	CATSDSFTTGELFF
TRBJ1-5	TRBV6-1	CASSEFQGQPQHF
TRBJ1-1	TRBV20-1	CSARDHGRYWNTEAFF
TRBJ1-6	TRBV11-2	CASSLGRQGALSNSPLHF
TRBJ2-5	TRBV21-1	CASSKEWGLKTGETQYF
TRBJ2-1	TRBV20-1	CSAGTSGRYNEQFF
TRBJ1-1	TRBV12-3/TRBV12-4	CASSKRALIDMNTEAFF
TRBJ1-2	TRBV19	CASSITSDRPYGYTF
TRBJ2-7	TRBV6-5	CASSSQGSYEQYF
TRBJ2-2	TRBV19	CASSTLDRMNTGELFF
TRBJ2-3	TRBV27	CATAPDTDTQYF
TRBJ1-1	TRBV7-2	CASSLEVGNTEAFF
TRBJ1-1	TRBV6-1	CASRGQEGMNTEAFF
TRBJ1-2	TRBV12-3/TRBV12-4	CASSGDRGLWGYTF
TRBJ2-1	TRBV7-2	CASSLDSDEQFF
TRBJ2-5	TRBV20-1	CSAPHLAGGRSRGQETQYF
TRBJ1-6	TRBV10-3	CAISGQGSYNSPLHF
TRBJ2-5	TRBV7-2	CASSLSWAPQETQYF
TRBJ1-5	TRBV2	CASRPDGQQQPQHF
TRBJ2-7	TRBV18	CASSPLAAYEQYF
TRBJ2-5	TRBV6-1	CASSATSGSWETQYF
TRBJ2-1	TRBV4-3	CASSQESGLVSGRRNEQFF
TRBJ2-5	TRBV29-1	CSVGTGIRLETQYF
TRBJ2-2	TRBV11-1	CASSLSSLAGKLYPGELFF
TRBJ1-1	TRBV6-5	CASRLGSEAFF
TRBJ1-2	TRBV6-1	CASSPGHNDGYGYTF
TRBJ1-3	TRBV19	CASRDRGTGNTIYF
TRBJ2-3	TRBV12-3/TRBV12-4	CASSSRVELTDTQYF
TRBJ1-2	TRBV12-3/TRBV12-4	CAVGIVGGYTF
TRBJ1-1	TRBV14	CASSQVGLNTEAFF
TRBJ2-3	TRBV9	CASSVEVGTGAGDTQYF
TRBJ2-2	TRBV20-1	CSARAGGSWSTGELFF
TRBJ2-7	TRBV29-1	CSVGERQPIYEQYF
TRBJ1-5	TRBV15	CATSTPNRQGRQPQHF
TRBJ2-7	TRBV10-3	CAIRRTENSYEQYF
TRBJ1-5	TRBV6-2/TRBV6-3	CASNGLSNQPQHF
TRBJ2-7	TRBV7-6	CASSEQGATYEQYF
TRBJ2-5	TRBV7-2	CASSLGTPQETQYF
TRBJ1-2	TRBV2	CASSEALGGEHAIYGYTF